Following are 2 T cell receptor beta chains from one sample sequenced in a study of regulatory T cells in long-lasting Graves disease. Documented time point: persistent/refractory GD, antithyroid drugs over 5 years with positive TRAb. TCR sequences were obtained from RNA taken from PBMCs. According to the study, TCR beta libraries were built with iRepertoire HTBI primers and CDR3-region Arm-PCR. Via MiXCR, TCRdb re-called the multiplex PCR reads, giving one row per CDR3 protein. The table lists about 470,000 distinct CDR3 sequences, around a fifth of them singletons. The sequences come from peripheral blood mononuclear cells (PBMCs), collected when the disease was refractory, from a patient treated with antithyroid drugs. The receptors here all came from a female donor with Graves disease.

The rearrangement links TRBV3-1 to TRBJ1-1; TRBD1 is a possible D gene (5 bases). This CDR3 is 14 amino acids long. From germline, CDR1 is LGHDT and CDR2 YNNKEL (reference sequence). V lost 3 bases, J lost 4 bases, and 12 bases lay in between. The CDR3 sequence is CASSQKTVGTEAFF. The CDR3 DNA sequence: TGTGCCAGCAGCCAGAAGACAGTCGGCACTGAAGCTTTCTTT.

The chain combines TRBV10-3 with TRBJ1-6, with D possibly matching TRBD1 (6 bases). The CDR3 is made up of 14 amino acids. From germline, CDR1 is ENHRY and CDR2 SYGVKD. V was pared by 8 bases and J by 3 bases, with 11 bases between. DNA for the CDR3: TGTGCCATCCGGACAGACAACTATAATTCACCCCTCCACTTT. Its translation: CAIRTDNYNSPLHF.